The sequence of this TCR beta chain was determined in a study of memory CD4+ T cells and cytomegalovirus serostatus. The overall study: This sample comes from healthy Belgian adults, 9 CMV seropositive, 24 seronegative. The study, taken as a whole, reports: Median bootstrapped AUC for CMV status was about 0.96 originally, less than 0.93 US-trained.

Authors' analysis steps: Out-of-frame sequences were removed, leaving about 2,300,000 distinct TCRbeta sequences. Generated by immunoSEQ multiplex PCR, the TCRdb table keeps only in-frame clones and is missing some. V, J and clone size are those of that table, while D and trimming were read from the DNA. This table holds under 100,000 clones, 80% found once. This CDR3 is built from 14 residues. Germline-derived CDR1 and CDR2 are MNHNS and SASEGT. Trimming stripped 4 bases from V and 5 bases from J, with 12 bases between. This clone was counted once. The antigen remains unidentified. The sort gate was single viable CD3+CD4+CD8-CD45RO+ cells for memory CD4+ T cells. CD4+ T cells were isolated by positive magnetic selection.

The source of this sequence is an adult in good health and CMV-seronegative. The sample was memory CD4+ T cells from blood. The chain uses TRBV6-1 and TRBJ1-5; D possibly corresponds to TRBD1 (6 bases). This chain's CDR3 is CASSGGLVDQPQHF. Written as DNA, the CDR3 is TGTGCCAGCAGTGGGGGGCTCGTGGATCAGCCCCAGCATTTT.